This record concerns one T cell receptor beta chain sequence. The sample originates from a study of T cell responses to AZD1222 COVID-19 vaccine. Only in-frame clones appear in the TCRdb table, and some are missing; sequencing was by immunoSEQ multiplex PCR. The sample lists roughly 62,000 clones; roughly three quarters were seen once. Germline V gene data show CDR1 as MNHEY and CDR2 as SMNVEV (reference sequence). Trimming removed 6 bases from V and 0 bases from J; junction bases left unmatched: 5. The CDR3 has 16 amino acids. The starting material was peripheral blood, obtained on day 0 of AZD1222 vaccination. J is TRBJ2-1 and V is TRBV27, with TRBD2 matching 10 bases. This receptor was obtained from an adult in good health. For the CDR3, the DNA is TGTGCCAGCAGCTCCTGGACTAGCGGCTCCTACAATGAGCAGTTCTTC. Translation gives CASSSWTSGSYNEQFF.